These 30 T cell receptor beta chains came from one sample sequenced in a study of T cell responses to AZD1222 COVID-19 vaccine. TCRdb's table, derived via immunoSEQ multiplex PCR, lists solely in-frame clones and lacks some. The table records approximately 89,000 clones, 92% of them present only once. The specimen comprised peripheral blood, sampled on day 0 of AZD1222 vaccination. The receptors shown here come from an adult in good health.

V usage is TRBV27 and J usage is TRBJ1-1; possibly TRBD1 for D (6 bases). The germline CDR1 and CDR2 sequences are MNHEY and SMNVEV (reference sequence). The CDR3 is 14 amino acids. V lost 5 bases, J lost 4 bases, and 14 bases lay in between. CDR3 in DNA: TGTGCCAGCAGTCCAGGGGATTTGAGCACTGAAGCTTTCTTT. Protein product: CASSPGDLSTEAFF.

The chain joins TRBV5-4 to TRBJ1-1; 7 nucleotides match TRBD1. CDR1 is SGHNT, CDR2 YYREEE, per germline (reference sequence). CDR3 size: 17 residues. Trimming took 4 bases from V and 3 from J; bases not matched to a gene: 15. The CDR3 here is CASSINPGQLLDTEAFF. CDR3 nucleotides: TGTGCCAGCAGCATTAACCCGGGACAGCTCCTCGACACTGAAGCTTTCTTT.

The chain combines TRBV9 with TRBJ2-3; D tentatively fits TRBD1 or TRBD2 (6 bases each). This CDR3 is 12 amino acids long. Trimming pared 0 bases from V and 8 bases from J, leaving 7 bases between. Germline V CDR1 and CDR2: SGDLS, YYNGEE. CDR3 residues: CASSVEGGTQYF. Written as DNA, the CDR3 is TGTGCCAGCAGCGTAGAGGGGGGTACGCAGTATTTT.

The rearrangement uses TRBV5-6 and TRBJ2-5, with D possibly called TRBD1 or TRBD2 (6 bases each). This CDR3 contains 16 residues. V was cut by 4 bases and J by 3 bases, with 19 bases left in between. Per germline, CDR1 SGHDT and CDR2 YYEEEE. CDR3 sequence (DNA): TGTGCCAGCAGCCCCGTCGACGGGGGCGTAAAAGAGACCCAGTACTTC. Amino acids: CASSPVDGGVKETQYF.

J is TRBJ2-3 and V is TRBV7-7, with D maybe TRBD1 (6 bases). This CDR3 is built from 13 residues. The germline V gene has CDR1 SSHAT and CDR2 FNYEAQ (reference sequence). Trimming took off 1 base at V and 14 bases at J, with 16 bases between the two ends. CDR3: CASSLERGSGWYF. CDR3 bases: TGTGCCAGCAGCTTAGAGAGGGGGTCAGGGTGGTATTTT.

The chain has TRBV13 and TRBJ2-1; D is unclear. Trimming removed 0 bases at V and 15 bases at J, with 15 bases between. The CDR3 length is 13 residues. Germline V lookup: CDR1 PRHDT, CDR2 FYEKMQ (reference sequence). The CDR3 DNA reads TGTGCCAGCAGCTTAGGCCGAGCGCCCGATGGGTTCTTC. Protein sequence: CASSLGRAPDGFF.

DNA of the CDR3: TGTGCCAGCAGTTTTGACGGAGGGTACACTGAAGCTTTCTTT. Translated, it gives CASSFDGGYTEAFF. V usage is TRBV6-2 or TRBV6-3 and J usage is TRBJ1-1; D is unclear. CDR1 MNHEY and CDR2 SVGEGT come from the germline V gene. The CDR3 loop spans 14 amino acids. The V end lost 4 bases, the J end lost 3 bases, and 12 bases lay between the germline ends.

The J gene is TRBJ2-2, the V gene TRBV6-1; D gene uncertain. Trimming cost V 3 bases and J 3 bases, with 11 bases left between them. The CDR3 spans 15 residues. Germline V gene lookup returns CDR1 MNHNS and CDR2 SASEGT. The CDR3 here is CASSELRWDTGELFF. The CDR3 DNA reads TGTGCCAGCAGTGAGCTCCGATGGGACACCGGGGAGCTGTTTTTT.

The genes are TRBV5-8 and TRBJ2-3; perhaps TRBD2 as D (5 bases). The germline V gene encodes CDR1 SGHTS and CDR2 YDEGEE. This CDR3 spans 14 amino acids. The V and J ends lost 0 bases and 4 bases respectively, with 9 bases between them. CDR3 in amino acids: CASSLAIGADTQYF. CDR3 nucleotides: TGTGCCAGCAGCTTGGCTATCGGGGCAGATACGCAGTATTTT.

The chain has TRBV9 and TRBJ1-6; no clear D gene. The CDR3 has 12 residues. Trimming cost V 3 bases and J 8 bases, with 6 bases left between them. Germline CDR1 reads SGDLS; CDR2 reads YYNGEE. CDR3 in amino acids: CASSENDSPLHF. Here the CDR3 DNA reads TGTGCCAGCAGCGAGAACGATTCACCCCTCCACTTT.

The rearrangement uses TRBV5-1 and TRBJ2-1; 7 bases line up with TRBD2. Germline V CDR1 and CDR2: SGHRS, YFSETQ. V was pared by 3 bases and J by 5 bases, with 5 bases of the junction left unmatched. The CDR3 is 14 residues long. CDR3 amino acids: CASSSAGTNNEQFF. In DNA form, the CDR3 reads TGCGCCAGCAGCTCCGCCGGGACTAACAATGAGCAGTTCTTC.

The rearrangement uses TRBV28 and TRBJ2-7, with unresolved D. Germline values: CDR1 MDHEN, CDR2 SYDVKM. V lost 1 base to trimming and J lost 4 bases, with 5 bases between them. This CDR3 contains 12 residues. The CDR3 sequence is CASSLSTYEQYF. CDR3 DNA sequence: TGTGCCAGCAGTTTATCGACATACGAGCAGTACTTC.

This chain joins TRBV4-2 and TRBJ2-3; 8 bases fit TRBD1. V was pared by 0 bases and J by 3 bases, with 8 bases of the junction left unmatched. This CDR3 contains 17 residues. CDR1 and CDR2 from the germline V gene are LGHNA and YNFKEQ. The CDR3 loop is CASSQDDRTGKTDTQYF. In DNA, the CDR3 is TGTGCCAGCAGCCAAGATGATAGGACAGGGAAGACAGATACGCAGTATTTT.

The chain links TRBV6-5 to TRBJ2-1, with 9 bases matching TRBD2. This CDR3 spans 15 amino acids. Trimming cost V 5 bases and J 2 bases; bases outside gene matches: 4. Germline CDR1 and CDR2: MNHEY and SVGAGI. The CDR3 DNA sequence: TGTGCCAGCAGTAAGACTAGCGGACCCTACAATGAGCAGTTCTTC. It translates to CASSKTSGPYNEQFF.

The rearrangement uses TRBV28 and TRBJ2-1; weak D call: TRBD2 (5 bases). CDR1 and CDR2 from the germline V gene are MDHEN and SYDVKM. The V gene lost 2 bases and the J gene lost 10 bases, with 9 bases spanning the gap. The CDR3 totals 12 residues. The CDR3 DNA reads TGTGCCAGCAGTTTACGAGGCGGGGAGCAGTTCTTC. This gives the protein CASSLRGGEQFF.

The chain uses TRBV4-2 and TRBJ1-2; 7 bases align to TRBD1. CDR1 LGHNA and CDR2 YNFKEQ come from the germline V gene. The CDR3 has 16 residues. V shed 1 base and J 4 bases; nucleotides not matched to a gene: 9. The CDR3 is CASSQVDRGPFYGYTF. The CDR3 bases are TGTGCCAGCAGCCAAGTCGATAGGGGGCCTTTCTATGGCTACACCTTC.

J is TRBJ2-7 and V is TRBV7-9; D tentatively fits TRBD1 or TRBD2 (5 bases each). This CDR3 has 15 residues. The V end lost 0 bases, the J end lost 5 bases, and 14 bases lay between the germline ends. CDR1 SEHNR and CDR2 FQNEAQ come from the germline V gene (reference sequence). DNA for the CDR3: TGTGCCAGCAGCTTAGCGCTGGGACCCATGCACGAGCAGTACTTC. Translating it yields CASSLALGPMHEQYF. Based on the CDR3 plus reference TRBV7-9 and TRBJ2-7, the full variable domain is DTGVSQNPRHKITKRGQNVTFRCDPISEHNRLYWYRQTLGQGPEFLTYFQNEAQLEKSRLLSDRFSAERPKGSFSTLEIQRTEQGDSAMYLCASSLALGPMHEQYFGPGTRLTVT.

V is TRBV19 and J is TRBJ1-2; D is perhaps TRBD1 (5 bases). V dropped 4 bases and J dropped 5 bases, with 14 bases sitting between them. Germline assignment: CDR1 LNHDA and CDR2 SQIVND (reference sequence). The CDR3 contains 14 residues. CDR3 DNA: TGTGCCAGTAGTAGACAGCGGAGGGAGTATGGCTACACCTTC. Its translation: CASSRQRREYGYTF.

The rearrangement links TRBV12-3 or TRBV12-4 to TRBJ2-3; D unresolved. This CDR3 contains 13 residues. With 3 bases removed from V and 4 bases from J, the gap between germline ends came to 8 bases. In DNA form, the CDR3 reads TGTGCCAGCAGTTTTGGAAGATCAGATACGCAGTATTTT. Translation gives CASSFGRSDTQYF.

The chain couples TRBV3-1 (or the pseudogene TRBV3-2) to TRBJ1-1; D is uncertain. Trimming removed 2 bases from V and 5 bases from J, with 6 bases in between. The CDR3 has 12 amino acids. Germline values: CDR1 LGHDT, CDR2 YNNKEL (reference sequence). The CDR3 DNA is TGTGCCAGCAGCCAAACTCAGACTGAAGCTTTCTTT. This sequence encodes CASSQTQTEAFF.

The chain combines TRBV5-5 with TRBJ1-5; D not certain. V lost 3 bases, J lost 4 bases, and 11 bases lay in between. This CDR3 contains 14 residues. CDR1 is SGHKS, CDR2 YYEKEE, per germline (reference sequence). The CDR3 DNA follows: TGTGCCAGCAGCTCGCGGACGGCGAATCAGCCCCAGCATTTT. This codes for CASSSRTANQPQHF.

This chain's CDR3 is CASSLRVGELFF. CDR3 nucleotides: TGTGCCAGCAGCTTACGGGTCGGGGAGCTGTTTTTT. The rearrangement joins TRBV7-2 to TRBJ2-2; unclear D gene. The CDR3 spans 12 residues. The germline V and J ends were trimmed by 2 bases and 7 bases, with 5 bases remaining between them. Germline loops: CDR1 SGHTA, CDR2 FQGNSA.

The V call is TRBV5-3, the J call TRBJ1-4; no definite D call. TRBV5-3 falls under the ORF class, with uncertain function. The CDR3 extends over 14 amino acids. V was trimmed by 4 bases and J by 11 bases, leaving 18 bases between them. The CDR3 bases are TGTGCCAGAAGCCGACCGACCGGGGAATTGAAACTGTTTTTT. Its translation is CARSRPTGELKLFF.

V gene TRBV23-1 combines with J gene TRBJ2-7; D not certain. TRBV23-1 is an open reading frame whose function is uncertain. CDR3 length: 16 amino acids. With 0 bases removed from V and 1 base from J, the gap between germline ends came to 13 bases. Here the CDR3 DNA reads TGCGCCAGCAGTCAATCCGGAAGGGCTTCATCCTACGAGCAGTACTTC. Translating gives CASSQSGRASSYEQYF.

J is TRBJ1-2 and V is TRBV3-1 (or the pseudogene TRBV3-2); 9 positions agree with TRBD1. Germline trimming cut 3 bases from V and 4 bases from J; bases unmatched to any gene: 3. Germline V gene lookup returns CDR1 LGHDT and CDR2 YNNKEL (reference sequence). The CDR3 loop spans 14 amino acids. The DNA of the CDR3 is TGTGCCAGCAGCCAGGACAGGGGCTCCTATGGCTACACCTTC. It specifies CASSQDRGSYGYTF.

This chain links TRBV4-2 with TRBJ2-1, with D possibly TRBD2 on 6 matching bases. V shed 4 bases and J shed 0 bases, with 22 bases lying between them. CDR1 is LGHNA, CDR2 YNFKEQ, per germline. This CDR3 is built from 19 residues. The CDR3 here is CASSPWYPGDPSSYNEQFF. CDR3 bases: TGTGCCAGCAGCCCCTGGTATCCGGGAGACCCCTCCTCCTACAATGAGCAGTTCTTC.

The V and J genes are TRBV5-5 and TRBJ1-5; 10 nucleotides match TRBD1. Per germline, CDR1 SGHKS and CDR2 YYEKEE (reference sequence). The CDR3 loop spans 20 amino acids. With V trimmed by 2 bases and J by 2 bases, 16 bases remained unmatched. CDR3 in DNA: TGTGCCAGCAGCTTAACACCGGGACAGGGGTTCGAAGGGGGCAATCAGCCCCAGCATTTT. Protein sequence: CASSLTPGQGFEGGNQPQHF.

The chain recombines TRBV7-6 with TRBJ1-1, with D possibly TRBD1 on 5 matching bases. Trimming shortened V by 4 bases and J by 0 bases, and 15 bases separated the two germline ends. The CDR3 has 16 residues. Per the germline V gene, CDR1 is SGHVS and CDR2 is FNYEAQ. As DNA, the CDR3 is TGTGCCAGCAGCTCTCCCCTCGGGGGAATGAACACTGAAGCTTTCTTT. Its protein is CASSSPLGGMNTEAFF.

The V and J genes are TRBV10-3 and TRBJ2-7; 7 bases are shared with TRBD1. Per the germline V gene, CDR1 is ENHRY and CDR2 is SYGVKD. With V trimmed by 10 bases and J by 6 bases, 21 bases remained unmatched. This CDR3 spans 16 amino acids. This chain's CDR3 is CATCEPGTAVRGEQYF. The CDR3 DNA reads TGTGCCACATGCGAACCCGGGACAGCCGTAAGGGGCGAGCAGTACTTC.

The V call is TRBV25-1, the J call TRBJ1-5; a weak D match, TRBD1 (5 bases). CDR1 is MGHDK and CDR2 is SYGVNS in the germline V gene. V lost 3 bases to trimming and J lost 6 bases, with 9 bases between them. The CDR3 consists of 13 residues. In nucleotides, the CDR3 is TGTGCCAGCAGTGAGGGGGGTGGTCAGCCCCAGCATTTT. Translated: CASSEGGGQPQHF.